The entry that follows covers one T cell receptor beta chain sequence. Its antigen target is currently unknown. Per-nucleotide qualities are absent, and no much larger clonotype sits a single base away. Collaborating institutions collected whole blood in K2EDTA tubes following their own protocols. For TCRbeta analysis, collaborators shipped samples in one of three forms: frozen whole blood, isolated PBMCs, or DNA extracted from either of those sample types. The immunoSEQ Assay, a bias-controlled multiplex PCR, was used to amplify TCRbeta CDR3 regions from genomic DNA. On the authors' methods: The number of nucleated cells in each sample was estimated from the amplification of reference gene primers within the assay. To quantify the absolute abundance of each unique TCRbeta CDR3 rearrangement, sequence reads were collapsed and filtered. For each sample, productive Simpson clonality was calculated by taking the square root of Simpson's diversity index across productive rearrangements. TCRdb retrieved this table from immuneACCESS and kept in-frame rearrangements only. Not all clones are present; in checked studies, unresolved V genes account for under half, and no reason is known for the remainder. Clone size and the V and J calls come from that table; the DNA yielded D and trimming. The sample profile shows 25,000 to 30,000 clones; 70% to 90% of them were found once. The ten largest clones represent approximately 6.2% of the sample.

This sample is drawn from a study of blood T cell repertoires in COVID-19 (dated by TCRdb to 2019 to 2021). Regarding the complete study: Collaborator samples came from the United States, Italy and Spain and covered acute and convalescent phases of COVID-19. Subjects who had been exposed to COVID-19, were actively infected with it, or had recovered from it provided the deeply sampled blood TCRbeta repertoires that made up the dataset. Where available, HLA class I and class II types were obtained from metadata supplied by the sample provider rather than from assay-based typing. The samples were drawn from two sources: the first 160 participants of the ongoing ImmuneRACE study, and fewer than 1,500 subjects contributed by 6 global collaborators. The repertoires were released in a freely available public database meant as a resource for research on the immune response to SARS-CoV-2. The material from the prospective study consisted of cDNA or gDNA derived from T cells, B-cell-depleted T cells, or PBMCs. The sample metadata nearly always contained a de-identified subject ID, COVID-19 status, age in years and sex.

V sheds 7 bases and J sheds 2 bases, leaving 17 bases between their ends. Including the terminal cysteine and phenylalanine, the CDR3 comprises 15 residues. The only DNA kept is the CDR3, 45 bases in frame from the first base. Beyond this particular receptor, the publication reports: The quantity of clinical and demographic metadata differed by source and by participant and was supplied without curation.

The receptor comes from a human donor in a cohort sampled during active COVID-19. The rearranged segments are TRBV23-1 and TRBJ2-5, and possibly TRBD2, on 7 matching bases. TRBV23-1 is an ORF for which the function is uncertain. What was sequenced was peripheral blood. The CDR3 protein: CASMWGGRLQETQYF. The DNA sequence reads TGCGCCAGCATGTGGGGGGGGCGCTTACAAGAGACCCAGTACTTC.